Presented here are 19 T cell receptor beta chains from one specimen sequenced in a study of cytomegalovirus exposure and HLA in healthy donors. Primers included in the PCR were 60 Vbeta and 13 Jbeta primers. This table comes from immunoSEQ multiplex PCR, and its TCRdb copy is limited to in-frame clones, with some not included. Of roughly 120,000 clones listed, 77% are singletons. What was sequenced was PBMCs. The source is a human donor in good health.

The chain combines TRBV13 with TRBJ2-7; TRBD2 matches at 8 bases. In germline, CDR1 is PRHDT, CDR2 FYEKMQ (reference sequence). Unmatched junction bases numbered 13, after V lost 6 bases and J lost 6 bases. The CDR3 length is 15 residues. This CDR3 reads CASRRAGTRIGEQYF. The CDR3 DNA reads TGTGCCAGCAGACGTGCCGGGACTAGGATCGGCGAGCAGTACTTC.

The V call is TRBV7-6, the J call TRBJ2-1; 11 bases match TRBD2. Per the germline V gene, CDR1 is SGHVS and CDR2 is FNYEAQ. This CDR3 has 16 residues. Germline trimming cut 5 bases from V and 1 base from J; bases unmatched to any gene: 4. The CDR3 bases are TGTGCCAGCAGCCCCCTAGCGGGAGGTTCCTACAATGAGCAGTTCTTC. It is translated as CASSPLAGGSYNEQFF.

The chain employs TRBV11-2 and TRBJ2-1, with TRBD2 identical over 7 bases. Trimming removed 5 bases from V and 5 bases from J; junction bases left unmatched: 6. The CDR3 spans 14 residues. From germline, CDR1 is SGHAT and CDR2 FQNNGV. This CDR3 is CASSRREGDNEQFF. The DNA of the CDR3 is TGTGCCAGCAGCCGAAGGGAGGGAGACAATGAGCAGTTCTTC.

CDR3 protein: CASGSSLLANYGYTF. The DNA for the CDR3 is TGTGCCAGCGGCTCCTCCCTGTTAGCTAACTATGGCTACACCTTC. The chain uses TRBV5-5 and TRBJ1-2; D unresolved. The CDR3 runs 15 residues. Trimming left V 7 bases short and J 0 bases short, with 16 bases between. Germline V gene data show CDR1 as SGHKS and CDR2 as YYEKEE (reference sequence).

The CDR3 reads CASSLVSGILGTQYF. The CDR3 coding sequence is TGTGCCAGCAGCCTCGTTAGCGGAATTCTGGGGACCCAGTACTTC. This chain connects TRBV7-2 to TRBJ2-5, with D tentatively TRBD2 (6 bases). The CDR3 totals 15 residues. V was clipped by 5 bases and J by 7 bases, with 20 bases between them. Germline V gene sequence: CDR1 SGHTA, CDR2 FQGNSA.

This clone was picked up a small number of times. The V and J genes are TRBV13 and TRBJ1-2; maybe TRBD1 (6 bases). V lost 2 bases to trimming and J lost 0 bases, with 10 bases between them. Germline CDR1 is PRHDT and CDR2 is FYEKMQ (reference sequence). The CDR3 consists of 15 residues. CDR3 protein: CASSLQGTSNYGYTF. The DNA for the CDR3 is TGTGCCAGCAGCTTACAGGGGACCTCTAACTATGGCTACACCTTC. Full variable domain (rest looked up from reference TRBV13 and TRBJ1-2): AAGVIQSPRHLIKEKRETATLKCYPIPRHDTVYWYQQGPGQDPQFLISFYEKMQSDKGSIPDRFSAQQFSDYHSELNMSSLELGDSALYFCASSLQGTSNYGYTFGSGTRLTVV.

J is TRBJ2-2 and V is TRBV18; 8 nucleotides line up with TRBD1. Germline loops: CDR1 KGHSH, CDR2 LQKENI. The CDR3 is made up of 14 amino acids. The junction had 6 bases not matched to a gene; V was cut back by 7 bases and J by 5 bases. This CDR3 is CASLGQAATGELFF. DNA of the CDR3: TGTGCCAGCTTGGGACAGGCGGCTACCGGGGAGCTGTTTTTT.

This chain uses TRBV5-1 with TRBJ2-1, with 8 positions matching TRBD2. The V gene end was trimmed by 2 bases and the J gene end by 7 bases; junction bases not matched to a gene: 5. CDR3 length equals 14 residues. CDR1 and CDR2 (germline): SGHRS, YFSETQ. Written as DNA, the CDR3 is TGCGCCAGCAGCTTCATTGGCGGGGGGAATGAGCAGTTCTTC. As protein: CASSFIGGGNEQFF.

The table lists this clone with a count of one. The V call is TRBV10-1, the J call TRBJ2-6, with D possibly matching TRBD1 (5 bases). Trimming removed 6 bases from V and 1 base from J, with 7 bases in between. Germline V gene data show CDR1 as WNHNN and CDR2 as SYGVQD (reference sequence). CDR3 length: 14 amino acids. Here the CDR3 DNA reads TGCGCCAGCAGCCCAGGGTCTGGGGCCAACGTCCTGACTTTC. Amino acids: CASSPGSGANVLTF.

This clone was seen only a few times. The chain carries TRBV10-3 and TRBJ2-3; 15 bases are a match to TRBD2. The CDR3 has 17 amino acids. J was trimmed by 3 bases and V by 4 bases; bases with no gene match: 5. Germline values: CDR1 ENHRY, CDR2 SYGVKD. Here the CDR3 DNA reads TGTGCCATCAGTGCGGGACTAGCGGGAGGTAGGACAGATACGCAGTATTTT. Translation: CAISAGLAGGRTDTQYF.

V and J are TRBV10-1 and TRBJ2-2; D may be TRBD1 (7 bases). Trimming stripped 6 bases from V and 3 bases from J, with 14 bases between. Germline V CDR1 and CDR2: WNHNN, SYGVQD (reference sequence). The CDR3 contains 15 residues. The DNA of the CDR3 is TGCGCCAGCAGCCAGACAGGGAGGTACACCGGGGAGCTGTTTTTT. Protein: CASSQTGRYTGELFF.

This chain links TRBV5-4 with TRBJ2-3, with D perhaps matching TRBD2 (5 bases). The CDR3 consists of 16 residues. Trimming shortened V by 2 bases and J by 5 bases, and 18 bases separated the two germline ends. CDR1 SGHNT and CDR2 YYREEE come from the germline V gene (reference sequence). CDR3 nucleotides: TGTGCCAGCAGCTTATGGGGAGCACAAACTCGAGATACGCAGTATTTT. Amino acid sequence: CASSLWGAQTRDTQYF.

The chain uses TRBV11-2 and TRBJ2-7, with 12 bases aligning to TRBD2. Germline lookup yields CDR1 SGHAT and CDR2 FQNNGV. V gave up 1 base and J gave up 3 bases; unmatched junction bases: 1. CDR3 size: 15 residues. In DNA, the CDR3 is TGTGCCAGCAGCTTAGGACTAGCGGGAGTCTACGAGCAGTACTTC. Protein sequence: CASSLGLAGVYEQYF.

V and J are TRBV4-2 and TRBJ2-2; possibly TRBD1 for D (5 bases). CDR1 and CDR2 from the germline V gene are LGHNA and YNFKEQ. V shed 5 bases and J shed 3 bases, with 25 bases lying between them. The CDR3 has 19 residues. CDR3 sequence reads: CASSSQQGVGRPYTGELFF. CDR3 sequence (DNA): TGTGCCAGCAGCTCCCAGCAAGGGGTAGGCAGACCCTACACCGGGGAGCTGTTTTTT.

This clone has only one observation. The chain links TRBV7-9 to TRBJ2-4, with 7 bases lining up with TRBD2. Germline V gives CDR1 SEHNR, CDR2 FQNEAQ (reference sequence). This CDR3 spans 15 amino acids. V was pared by 11 bases and J by 0 bases, with 10 bases of the junction left unmatched. In DNA form, the CDR3 reads TGTGCCTCCACTAGGGAGGGGACAGCCAAAAACATTCAGTACTTC. This sequence encodes CASTREGTAKNIQYF.

The CDR3 DNA follows: TGCGCCAGCAGCTTTACGGGCAGCGGGTTCCCCCTCGAGCAGTACTTC. Its protein is CASSFTGSGFPLEQYF. The chain employs TRBV5-1 and TRBJ2-7, with a weak D call TRBD2 (6 bases). CDR1 is SGHRS and CDR2 is YFSETQ in the germline V gene. The CDR3 is 16 residues long. V was clipped by 2 bases and J by 6 bases, with 21 bases between them.

CDR3 DNA sequence: TGTGCCAGCAGCGAAGGACAGGGTTACACTGAAGCTTTCTTT. Translated: CASSEGQGYTEAFF. The V and J genes are TRBV5-4 and TRBJ1-1; TRBD1 matches 8 bases. Trimming took 4 bases from V and 3 from J; bases not matched to a gene: 5. The CDR3 has 14 amino acids. Per the germline V gene, CDR1 is SGHNT and CDR2 is YYREEE (reference sequence).

The chain employs TRBV11-2 and TRBJ2-1; possible D gene TRBD2, 6 bases. The CDR3 extends over 18 amino acids. Trimming removed 1 base at V and 5 bases at J, with 21 bases between. The V gene's germline CDR1 is SGHAT and CDR2 FQNNGV. The CDR3 here is CASSLGPPLAWFDNEQFF. In DNA form, the CDR3 reads TGTGCCAGCAGCTTAGGTCCCCCCCTAGCGTGGTTTGACAATGAGCAGTTCTTC.

V gene TRBV19 combines with J gene TRBJ2-5; 7 nucleotides match TRBD1. The CDR3 length is 15 residues. From germline, CDR1 is LNHDA and CDR2 SQIVND (reference sequence). V lost 3 bases and J lost 2; bases outside the gene matches: 6. CDR3 residues: CASSITTGWQETQYF. CDR3 DNA: TGTGCCAGTAGTATTACGACAGGGTGGCAAGAGACCCAGTACTTC.